Shown below are 8 T cell receptor beta chains from a single sample sequenced in a study of OX40 agonist ivuxolimab in advanced cancers. The method was immunoSEQ multiplex PCR; TCRdb's version includes in-frame clones alone and lacks a portion of them. The table includes about 72,000 clones, 89% detected once. This material consisted of CD4+ or CD8+ T cells sorted from blood, taken in a trial of the OX40 agonist ivuxolimab. The receptors originated from an adult with an advanced solid tumor such as melanoma, head and neck, liver or kidney cancer.

This rearrangement joins TRBV5-1 to TRBJ2-7; D tentatively fits TRBD1 or TRBD2 (5 bases each). The CDR3 is 14 residues long. The germline gives CDR1 SGHRS, CDR2 YFSETQ. Trimming removed 0 bases at V and 7 bases at J, with 14 bases between. The CDR3 protein is CASSLAGRGVEQYF. As DNA, the CDR3 is TGCGCCAGCAGCTTGGCCGGAAGGGGAGTTGAGCAGTACTTC.

This clone was detected once. V is TRBV6-5 and J is TRBJ2-7, with 7 bases aligning to TRBD2. The CDR3 contains 14 residues. The trim removed 8 bases at V and 5 bases at J, leaving 12 bases unmatched. CDR1 is MNHEY, CDR2 SVGAGI, per germline. CDR3 coding DNA: TGTGCCAGCGCCAGGACTAGGTCCTCAGACGAGCAGTACTTC. It encodes CASARTRSSDEQYF.

This clone was counted once. The V gene is TRBV5-1, the J gene TRBJ1-3; D is unclear. Trimming left V 0 bases short and J 4 bases short, with 8 bases between. Per germline, CDR1 SGHRS and CDR2 YFSETQ. The CDR3 runs 14 residues. The CDR3 bases are TGCGCCAGCAGCTTGGGCTCCAAAGGAAACACCATATATTTT. Its translation is CASSLGSKGNTIYF. Based on the CDR3 plus reference TRBV5-1 and TRBJ1-3, the full variable domain is KAGVTQTPRYLIKTRGQQVTLSCSPISGHRSVSWYQQTPGQGLQFLFEYFSETQRNKGNFPGRFSGRQFSNSRSEMNVSTLELGDSALYLCASSLGSKGNTIYFGEGSWLTVV.

The gene calls are TRBV6-5 and TRBJ2-7; 7 bases agree with TRBD1. Germline V gene data show CDR1 as MNHEY and CDR2 as SVGAGI. The CDR3 is made up of 13 amino acids. With 2 bases clipped from V and 7 bases from J, the junction kept 5 bases outside the gene matches. The CDR3, as DNA: TGTGCCAGCAGTTACGACCTGACAGGGGAGCAGTACTTC. Protein sequence: CASSYDLTGEQYF.

The genes are TRBV6-5 and TRBJ1-5; a weak D match, TRBD1 (5 bases). Germline-derived CDR1 and CDR2 are MNHEY and SVGAGI. The CDR3 loop spans 15 amino acids. Trimming took off 3 bases at V and 5 bases at J, with 14 bases between the two ends. The CDR3: CASSYGDSRHQPQHF. The DNA of the CDR3 is TGTGCCAGCAGTTATGGAGACAGCAGACATCAGCCCCAGCATTTT.

The chain employs TRBV25-1 and TRBJ2-7, with no clear D. The CDR3 covers 11 residues. Deletions cut 4 bases from V and 7 bases from J, with 8 bases between. Germline V gives CDR1 MGHDK, CDR2 SYGVNS. The CDR3 DNA follows: TGTGCCAGCAGTGCGGGCCTGGAGCAGTACTTC. Translation: CASSAGLEQYF.

The rearrangement joins TRBV28 to TRBJ2-1, with no clear D. V was shortened by 1 base and J by 12 bases, with 10 bases between the two germline ends. The germline gives CDR1 MDHEN, CDR2 SYDVKM. The CDR3 is 12 amino acids. CDR3 DNA: TGTGCCAGCAGTTTATCCGGACCCCGGCAGTTCTTC. The encoded protein is CASSLSGPRQFF.

The chain employs TRBV7-6 and TRBJ2-5; weak D call: TRBD2 (6 bases). Germline V gene lookup returns CDR1 SGHVS and CDR2 FNYEAQ. The CDR3 has 13 residues. V was clipped by 6 bases and J by 5 bases, with 13 bases between them. CDR3 coding DNA: TGTGCCAGCAGGCGCGGGGCGGGGGAGACCCAGTACTTC. Its translation is CASRRGAGETQYF.